The 2 T cell receptor beta chains in this list originate from one sample, sequenced in a study of response to subunit inactivated influenza vaccine. One entry per CDR3 protein, called by TCRdb with MiXCR from the RT-PCR reads. The sample contains 170,000 or so distinct CDR3 sequences, roughly 10% of which appear only once. Sequencing used CD8+ T cells sorted from PBMCs, obtained less than 30 months after vaccination. These receptors came from a man in his fifties or sixties who received an inactivated influenza vaccine.

This chain connects TRBV28 to TRBJ2-7; D call uncertain. Germline CDR1 reads MDHEN; CDR2 reads SYDVKM. The CDR3 contains 11 residues. The ends were cut back, 8 bases at V and 3 bases at J, with 8 bases in the middle. CDR3 nucleotides: TGTGCCAGCGGAATAAACTACGAGCAGTACTTC. Translating gives CASGINYEQYF.

The chain couples TRBV13 to TRBJ1-6; no firm D call. Trimming pared 0 bases from V and 7 bases from J, leaving 10 bases between. Germline CDR1 is PRHDT and CDR2 is FYEKMQ (reference sequence). The CDR3 runs 15 residues. CDR3 DNA sequence: TGTGCCAGCAGCTTAGGCTTAACGGAAAATTCACCCCTCCACTTT. Its protein is CASSLGLTENSPLHF.